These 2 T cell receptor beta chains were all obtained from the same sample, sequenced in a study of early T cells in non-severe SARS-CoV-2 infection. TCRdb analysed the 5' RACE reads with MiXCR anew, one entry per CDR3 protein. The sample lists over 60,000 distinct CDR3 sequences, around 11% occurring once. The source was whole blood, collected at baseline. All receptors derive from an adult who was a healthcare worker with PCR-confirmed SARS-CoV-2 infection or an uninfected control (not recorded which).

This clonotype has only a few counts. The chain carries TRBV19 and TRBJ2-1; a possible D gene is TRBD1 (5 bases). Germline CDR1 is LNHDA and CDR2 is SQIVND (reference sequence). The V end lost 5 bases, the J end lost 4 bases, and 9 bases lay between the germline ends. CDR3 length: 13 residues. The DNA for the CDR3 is TGTGCCAGTAGTCTTACAGGATACAATGAGCAGTTCTTC. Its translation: CASSLTGYNEQFF.

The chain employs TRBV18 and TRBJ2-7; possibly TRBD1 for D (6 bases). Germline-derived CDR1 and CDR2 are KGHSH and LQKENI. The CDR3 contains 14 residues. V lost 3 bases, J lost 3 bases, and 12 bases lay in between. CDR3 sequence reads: CASSPYRDFYEQYF. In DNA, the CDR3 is TGTGCCAGCTCACCTTACAGGGATTTCTACGAGCAGTACTTC.